The clone carrying this TCR beta chain has only one observation. Documented treatment: over 15 received Ad26.COV2.S at low or high dose, single or two shots; about 5 received placebo; per-sample allocation not given. The samples were gathered on day 63 after the first injection of vaccine or placebo. The record originates from a study of Ad26.COV2.S vaccination and SARS-CoV-2 variants. Here immunoSEQ multiplex PCR was the method, and the copy in TCRdb shows in-frame clones only, minus some. The sample holds approximately 340,000 clones; about 85% are singletons and the top ten take 2.5% to 3.5%. The V and J ends lost 3 bases and 10 bases respectively, with 7 bases between them. CDR1 and CDR2 (germline): LNHDA, SQIVND (reference sequence). The CDR3 runs to 11 residues.

This TCR was sampled from a person aged 18-60 years who received the Ad26.COV2.S COVID-19 vaccine or a placebo. The source material was peripheral blood, sampled in a trial of Ad26.COV2.S vaccine versus placebo. This chain uses TRBV19 with TRBJ2-1; TRBD1 is a possible D gene (6 bases). CDR3 amino acids: CASSIRGEQFF. The DNA of the CDR3 is TGTGCCAGTAGTATTAGGGGGGAGCAGTTCTTC.